Listed here is a single T cell receptor (beta chain). Antigen specificity is unknown. Described treatment: oral pan-JAK inhibitor, 5-10 mg twice daily. Collection of lesional scalp punch biopsies and peripheral blood was performed in alopecia areata patients. The data belong to a study of CD8+ T cells in alopecia areata. Study summary: A regimen of oral tofacitinib, 5 to 10 mg twice daily, was given to treated patients.

Isolated RNA was reverse transcribed into cDNA used as the sequencing template. Clones were sequenced by immunoSEQ multiplex PCR, and TCRdb holds only the in-frame ones, with some missing. The sample holds a few hundred thousand clones, about three fifths seen once. CDR1 is LNHNV and CDR2 is YYDKDF in the germline V gene (reference sequence). V lost 1 base to trimming and J lost 1 base; unmatched junction nucleotides: 2. This CDR3 comprises 15 residues. General study points: Scalp clonality and expanded CD8+ clones among the top 100 fell significantly with tofacitinib. Scalp and blood samples kept many expanded lesional clones throughout tofacitinib.

The sequence derives from a human donor with alopecia areata. Sequencing used CD4+ T cells sorted from blood, obtained at week 4, from a patient treated with tofacitinib. V gene TRBV15 combines with J gene TRBJ2-7, with TRBD1 matching over 9 bases. The DNA of the CDR3 is TGTGCCACCAGCAGAGGACAGGGGGGTTCCTACGAGCAGTACTTC. It translates to CATSRGQGGSYEQYF.